This T cell receptor beta chain derives from a study of Graves' ophthalmopathy and Graves' hyperthyroidism. Amplification targeted the TCR beta CDR3 regions, with RNA transcripts as the source material. The authors performed first-round RT-PCR with HTBI primers and then a second-round multiplex PCR. TCRdb itself ran the multiplex PCR reads through MiXCR, one entry per CDR3 protein. The sample yields about half a million distinct CDR3 sequences, 14% seen once. The germline gives CDR1 SGHDN, CDR2 FVKESK. Trimming took 5 bases from V and 3 from J, leaving 10 bases between them. The CDR3 is made up of 13 amino acids. This clonotype was counted ten times or more. Presentation of ophthalmopathy in the donors involved moderate-to-severe activity, CAS ≥3, NOSPECS ≥4 and a duration under 3 months.

The TCR originated in a young woman with Graves' ophthalmopathy. The rearrangement uses TRBV14 and TRBJ1-1, with D unclear. The specimen sequenced was blood. CDR3 protein: CASSLDPDTEAFF. Written as DNA, the CDR3 is TGTGCCAGCAGCTTGGACCCTGACACTGAAGCTTTCTTT.